The 30 T cell receptor beta chains below were found in one sample sequenced in a study of cytomegalovirus exposure and HLA in healthy donors. PCR involved 60 Vbeta and 13 Jbeta primers. Libraries were prepared by immunoSEQ multiplex PCR; TCRdb keeps only in-frame clonotypes and omits some of them. The record lists about 200,000 clones, of which the ten most abundant hold approximately 0.74%. The sample taken for sequencing was PBMCs. The receptors stem from a boy between 10 and 17 years old in good health and CMV-seronegative.

This chain joins TRBV20-1 and TRBJ2-5, with unresolved D. CDR1 and CDR2 from the germline V gene are DFQATT and SNEGSKA (reference sequence). This CDR3 comprises 11 residues. V was clipped by 6 bases and J by 1 base, with 6 bases between them. CDR3 sequence reads: CSALRQETQYF. The CDR3 nucleotides read TGCAGTGCCCTGCGCCAAGAGACCCAGTACTTC.

The V and J genes are TRBV28 and TRBJ1-2; no clear D gene. The CDR3 length is 16 residues. Germline values: CDR1 MDHEN, CDR2 SYDVKM. Trimming took 7 bases from V and 7 from J, leaving 25 bases between them. The CDR3 DNA sequence: TGTGCCAGCACATCCCCCGCTCTGGGCCCTATTTCTGGCTACACCTTC. The encoded protein is CASTSPALGPISGYTF.

CDR3: CASNQAHNSPLHF. The CDR3 nucleotides read TGTGCCAGCAATCAAGCGCATAATTCACCCCTCCACTTT. The J gene is TRBJ1-6, the V gene TRBV19, with D unresolved. Trimming shortened V by 9 bases and J by 5 bases, and 11 bases separated the two germline ends. The CDR3 sequence is 13 residues long. Germline loops: CDR1 LNHDA, CDR2 SQIVND (reference sequence).

This chain joins TRBV6-6 and TRBJ2-2, with 7 bases lining up with TRBD1. This CDR3 has 15 amino acids. The J segment lost 2 bases and the V segment lost 10 bases, leaving 10 bases of the junction unmatched. The germline V gene has CDR1 MNHNY and CDR2 SVGAGI (reference sequence). The CDR3 region has the DNA TGTGCCACCAAATTACAGGGGATAAACACCGGGGAGCTGTTTTTT. The encoded protein is CATKLQGINTGELFF.

The J gene is TRBJ1-2, the V gene TRBV5-1; tentatively, D is TRBD1 (5 bases). CDR3 size: 17 residues. The V end lost 0 bases, the J end lost 6 bases, and 21 bases lay between the germline ends. Per the germline V gene, CDR1 is SGHRS and CDR2 is YFSETQ. Written as DNA, the CDR3 is TGCGCCAGCAGCTTGGACCCGAGGCCACAGGCTCAAGATGGCTACACCTTC. It codes for CASSLDPRPQAQDGYTF.

V is TRBV11-2 and J is TRBJ2-3; TRBD1 aligns across 11 bases. The germline V gene encodes CDR1 SGHAT and CDR2 FQNNGV. This CDR3 has 15 residues. J lost 3 bases, V lost 3 bases, and 2 bases had no gene match. The CDR3 nucleotides are TGTGCCAGCAGCTTCGGGACAGGGGGTACAGATACGCAGTATTTT. It translates to CASSFGTGGTDTQYF.

V usage is TRBV7-2 and J usage is TRBJ1-2, with no clear D. This CDR3 spans 16 amino acids. Germline assignment: CDR1 SGHTA and CDR2 FQGNSA. Trimming left V 4 bases short and J 4 bases short, with 19 bases between. The CDR3 DNA sequence: TGTGCCAGCAGCTCACCGGGGAAACCCCAAGGCTATGGCTACACCTTC. Its translation: CASSSPGKPQGYGYTF.

The chain is built from TRBV9 and TRBJ1-1; 8 bases map to TRBD1. There are 13 residues in the CDR3. Germline trimming cut 3 bases from V and 7 bases from J; bases unmatched to any gene: 5. Germline values: CDR1 SGDLS, CDR2 YYNGEE. The CDR3 loop reads CASSDDRGNEAFF. CDR3 DNA sequence: TGTGCCAGCAGCGACGACAGGGGCAATGAAGCTTTCTTT.

The chain links TRBV6-1 to TRBJ2-3; D call uncertain. Germline CDR1 MNHNS, CDR2 SASEGT. The CDR3 is 15 amino acids. Trimming shortened V by 7 bases and J by 1 base, and 15 bases separated the two germline ends. CDR3 sequence reads: CASTKNQLGTDTQYF. DNA of the CDR3: TGTGCCAGCACCAAGAACCAACTTGGCACAGATACGCAGTATTTT.

The rearrangement links TRBV2 to TRBJ2-7, with TRBD1 matching 8 bases. The CDR3 totals 14 residues. V shed 6 bases and J 5 bases; nucleotides not matched to a gene: 9. Germline V gene data show CDR1 as SNHLY and CDR2 as FYNNEI. Here the CDR3 DNA reads TGTGCCAGCAGGGTAAGACAGGGGAGCGACGAGCAGTACTTC. This gives the protein CASRVRQGSDEQYF.

The rearrangement uses TRBV7-2 and TRBJ2-3; 7 bases are a match to TRBD1. The junction had 9 bases not matched to a gene; V was cut back by 6 bases and J by 3 bases. The germline gives CDR1 SGHTA, CDR2 FQGNSA. The CDR3 runs 15 residues. In nucleotides, the CDR3 is TGTGCCAGCAGTTCAAACAGGGGTGGAACAGATACGCAGTATTTT. Protein sequence: CASSSNRGGTDTQYF. The entire variable domain, with the rest obtained from reference TRBV7-2 and TRBJ2-3, is as follows: GAGVSQSPSNKVTEKGKDVELRCDPISGHTALYWYRQSLGQGLEFLIYFQGNSAPDKSGLPSDRFSAERTGGSVSTLTIQRTQQEDSAVYLCASSSNRGGTDTQYFGPGTRLTVL.

The rearrangement links TRBV7-2 to TRBJ2-5; 8 positions match TRBD2. V trimming: 1 base; J trimming: 5 bases; junction bases outside the gene matches: 15. Germline CDR1 is SGHTA and CDR2 is FQGNSA. The CDR3 has 18 amino acids. This CDR3 is CASSLGSFRGGRGETQYF. CDR3 nucleotide sequence: TGTGCCAGCAGCTTAGGGTCCTTTCGCGGGGGGCGTGGGGAGACCCAGTACTTC.

The V gene is TRBV6-1, the J gene TRBJ2-7; no firm D call. Germline V gene sequence: CDR1 MNHNS, CDR2 SASEGT. This CDR3 region has 11 residues. With 5 bases removed from V and 4 bases from J, the gap between germline ends came to 6 bases. The CDR3 nucleotides are TGTGCCAGCAGTCAGATGTACGAGCAGTACTTC. This translates into CASSQMYEQYF.

The chain couples TRBV27 to TRBJ2-7, with TRBD1 matching 9 bases. Germline V gene sequence: CDR1 MNHEY, CDR2 SMNVEV (reference sequence). This CDR3 is built from 15 residues. V lost 5 bases and J lost 4; bases outside the gene matches: 9. The CDR3 region is CASSRETGGNYEQYF. The CDR3, as DNA: TGTGCCAGCAGTCGCGAGACAGGGGGTAATTACGAGCAGTACTTC.

The chain employs TRBV19 and TRBJ2-7, with D perhaps matching TRBD2 (5 bases). Trimming removed 1 base from V and 1 base from J, with 8 bases in between. Germline lookup yields CDR1 LNHDA and CDR2 SQIVND (reference sequence). The CDR3 is made up of 14 amino acids. CDR3 DNA: TGTGCCAGTAGTATAGCGGGAAGGTCCTACGAGCAGTACTTC. Translating it yields CASSIAGRSYEQYF.

This chain links TRBV5-8 with TRBJ1-1; 8 bases match TRBD1. CDR3 size: 15 residues. V gave up 6 bases and J gave up 1 base; unmatched junction bases: 8. The germline CDR1 and CDR2 sequences are SGHTS and YDEGEE. The CDR3 DNA reads as TGTGCCAGCACCGAATACGGGACAGGGAACACTGAAGCTTTCTTT. It codes for CASTEYGTGNTEAFF.

The V gene is TRBV4-1, the J gene TRBJ1-4; D not certain. The V end was cut by 1 base, the J end by 7 bases, with 13 bases between. This CDR3 region has 15 residues. Germline CDR1 MGHRA, CDR2 YSYEKL. The CDR3 loop reads CASSQAGLGSEKLFF. The CDR3 DNA is TGCGCCAGCAGCCAAGCTGGGCTTGGGAGTGAAAAACTGTTTTTT.

The CDR3 loop reads CATGVSSYEQYF. The CDR3 coding sequence is TGCGCCACGGGGGTTAGTTCCTACGAGCAGTACTTC. The genes are TRBV10-1 and TRBJ2-7; D possibly corresponds to TRBD2 (6 bases). The ends were cut back, 10 bases at V and 1 base at J, with 11 bases in the middle. Germline CDR1 and CDR2: WNHNN and SYGVQD (reference sequence). CDR3 length: 12 residues.

The J gene is TRBJ1-4, the V gene TRBV19; 7 positions match TRBD1. V lost 3 bases and J lost 2; bases outside the gene matches: 21. The CDR3 has 21 amino acids. Germline CDR1 reads LNHDA; CDR2 reads SQIVND (reference sequence). The chain's CDR3 is CASSISPTGTVRGPTNEKLFF. CDR3 sequence (DNA): TGTGCCAGTAGTATTTCTCCCACCGGGACAGTACGAGGTCCGACTAATGAAAAACTGTTTTTT.

The rearrangement links TRBV6-5 to TRBJ2-1; D gene unclear. CDR1 and CDR2 (germline): MNHEY, SVGAGI. The V end was cut by 4 bases, the J end by 7 bases, with 8 bases between. This CDR3 is 12 amino acids long. The CDR3 sequence: CASSLIGNEQFF. CDR3 sequence (DNA): TGTGCCAGCAGTTTGATCGGGAATGAGCAGTTCTTC.

The chain is built from TRBV19 and TRBJ2-1; weak D call: TRBD1 (5 bases). CDR1 and CDR2 from the germline V gene are LNHDA and SQIVND (reference sequence). This CDR3 is built from 15 residues. V lost 1 base to trimming and J lost 4 bases, with 11 bases between them. CDR3 loop: CASSIGQLQYNEQFF. The CDR3 coding sequence is TGTGCCAGTAGTATAGGACAGCTGCAATACAATGAGCAGTTCTTC.

V and J are TRBV19 and TRBJ2-3, with D tentatively TRBD1 (6 bases). This CDR3 spans 14 amino acids. Trimming shortened V by 4 bases and J by 6 bases, and 14 bases separated the two germline ends. Germline-derived CDR1 and CDR2 are LNHDA and SQIVND (reference sequence). The CDR3 nucleotides are TGTGCCAGTAGTAGGAGGTGGGGGCACGATACGCAGTATTTT. It translates to CASSRRWGHDTQYF.

The chain recombines TRBV10-1 with TRBJ2-3, with D possibly TRBD1 on 5 matching bases. V was trimmed by 0 bases and J by 4 bases, leaving 11 bases between them. Germline CDR1 reads WNHNN; CDR2 reads SYGVQD (reference sequence). This CDR3 contains 15 residues. As DNA, the CDR3 is TGCGCCAGCAGTGAGTCGCCGGGCAGGGCAGATACGCAGTATTTT. This translates into CASSESPGRADTQYF.

This chain connects TRBV5-1 to TRBJ1-1, with 8 nucleotides matching TRBD1. CDR1 is SGHRS and CDR2 is YFSETQ in the germline V gene. V dropped 5 bases and J dropped 5; count of bases not matched to a gene: 8. The CDR3 sequence is 14 residues long. The DNA for the CDR3 is TGCGCCAGCAGTCGGGAACAGGGGGGAACTGAAGCTTTCTTT. Its translation: CASSREQGGTEAFF.

The CDR3 sequence is CASSLAENTEAFF. For the CDR3, the DNA is TGCGCCAGCAGCTTGGCAGAGAACACTGAAGCTTTCTTT. The J gene is TRBJ1-1, the V gene TRBV5-1; D remains unclear. This CDR3 has 13 residues. Germline V gene lookup returns CDR1 SGHRS and CDR2 YFSETQ. Between the trimmed V and J ends, which lost 0 bases and 1 base, there was a span of 4 bases.

V gene TRBV19 combines with J gene TRBJ2-7; TRBD1 is a possible D gene (6 bases). Between the trimmed V and J ends, which lost 1 base and 3 bases, there was a span of 13 bases. This CDR3 is 15 amino acids long. The V gene's germline CDR1 is LNHDA and CDR2 SQIVND (reference sequence). CDR3 DNA sequence: TGTGCCAGTAGTATAGCTGAAGGACAGCTCTACGAGCAGTACTTC. This gives the protein CASSIAEGQLYEQYF.

The chain recombines TRBV5-1 with TRBJ1-1; maybe TRBD1 (5 bases). CDR3 size: 13 residues. Germline loops: CDR1 SGHRS, CDR2 YFSETQ. Deletions cut 1 base from V and 5 bases from J, with 9 bases between. This chain's CDR3 is CASSLIGGTEAFF. CDR3 sequence (DNA): TGCGCCAGCAGCTTGATCGGGGGGACTGAAGCTTTCTTT.

The chain has TRBV15 and TRBJ1-5; D is uncertain. The CDR3 has 16 residues. Trimming pared 0 bases from V and 0 bases from J, leaving 9 bases between. Germline CDR1 and CDR2: LNHNV and YYDKDF (reference sequence). The CDR3 spells CATSRDLVYSNQPQHF. The CDR3 nucleotides are TGTGCCACCAGCAGAGATCTAGTTTATAGCAATCAGCCCCAGCATTTT.

This chain joins TRBV9 and TRBJ2-1; 7 nucleotides align to TRBD2. This CDR3 contains 16 residues. Germline V gives CDR1 SGDLS, CDR2 YYNGEE. Trimming removed 3 bases from V and 0 bases from J; junction bases left unmatched: 6. The CDR3 DNA reads as TGTGCCAGCAGCGCGGTAGCGGGCCCCTCCTACAATGAGCAGTTCTTC. Its translation is CASSAVAGPSYNEQFF.

This chain links TRBV5-1 with TRBJ2-3, with a weak D call TRBD1 (6 bases). The CDR3 runs 12 residues. Trimming cost V 5 bases and J 6 bases, with 10 bases left between them. Per the germline V gene, CDR1 is SGHRS and CDR2 is YFSETQ. CDR3 DNA sequence: TGCGCCAGCAGTCCCCAGGGGGATACGCAGTATTTT. This gives the protein CASSPQGDTQYF.